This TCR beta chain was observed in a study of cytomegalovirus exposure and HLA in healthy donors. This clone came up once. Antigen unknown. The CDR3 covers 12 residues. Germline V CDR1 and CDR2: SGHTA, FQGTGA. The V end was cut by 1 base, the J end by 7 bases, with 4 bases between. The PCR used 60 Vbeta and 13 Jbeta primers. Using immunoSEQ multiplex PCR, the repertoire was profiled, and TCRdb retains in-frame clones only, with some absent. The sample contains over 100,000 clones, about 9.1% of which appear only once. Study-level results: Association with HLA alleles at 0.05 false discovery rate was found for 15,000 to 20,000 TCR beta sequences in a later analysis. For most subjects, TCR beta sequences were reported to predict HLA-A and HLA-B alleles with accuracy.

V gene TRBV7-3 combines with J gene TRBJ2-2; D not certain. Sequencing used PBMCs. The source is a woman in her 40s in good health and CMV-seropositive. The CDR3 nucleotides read TGTGCCAGCAGCTTAAATAGCGGGGAGCTGTTTTTT. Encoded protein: CASSLNSGELFF.